This T cell receptor beta chain was retrieved from a study of blood T cell repertoires in COVID-19. Study information: Whether acute or convalescent, the COVID-19 samples came from the United States, Italy and Spain.

CDR3 length: 15 residues. Germline V gene sequence: CDR1 KGHSH, CDR2 LQKENI. Trimming at V came to 5 bases and at J to 6 bases, leaving 8 bases not matched to a gene. Original handling: Estimation of nucleated cell counts relied on the amplification of reference gene primers. The assay was immunoSEQ multiplex PCR, and TCRdb's table has in-frame clones only and misses some. V, J and clone size derive from that table, while D and trimming were established from the DNA sequence. The table records 88,000 or so clones, about 89% of them present only once. Study members were between roughly 18 and 100 years old and lived in 20 to 25 US regions. Self-reported history from a screening survey and questionnaire set each donor's cohort.

Sequencing was done on a sample of PBMCs or T cells enriched from blood (not recorded which). The chain recombines TRBV18 with TRBJ2-2, with 8 positions matching TRBD1. The TCR sequence derives from a woman in her fifties or sixties with acute COVID-19. CDR3 in DNA: TGTGCCAGCTCATACCGGACAGGGAGGTCCGGGGAGCTGTTTTTT. Amino acids: CASSYRTGRSGELFF.